Below are 18 T cell receptor beta chains sequenced from a single sample in a study of regulatory T cells in long-lasting Graves disease. HTBI primers from iRepertoire and Arm-PCR of CDR3 regions yielded the TCR beta libraries. TCRdb recomputed calls from the multiplex PCR reads with MiXCR, one row per CDR3 protein. The sample records about 470,000 distinct CDR3 sequences, 20% to 25% being singletons. Regarding time point: persistent/refractory GD, antithyroid drugs over 5 years with positive TRAb. PBMCs were the source of the RNA used for TCR sequencing. The specimen comprised peripheral blood mononuclear cells (PBMCs), sampled when the disease was refractory, from a patient treated with antithyroid drugs. These receptors were taken from a female donor with Graves disease.

The J gene is TRBJ1-5, the V gene TRBV7-9; TRBD1 agrees at 10 bases. In germline, CDR1 is SEHNR, CDR2 FQNEAQ (reference sequence). Germline trimming cut 3 bases from V and 0 bases from J; bases unmatched to any gene: 8. This CDR3 comprises 18 residues. CDR3 in amino acids: CASSLGPGQGSSNQPQHF. The CDR3, as DNA: TGTGCCAGCAGCTTGGGGCCGGGACAGGGGTCTAGCAATCAGCCCCAGCATTTT.

This clonotype has a single count. The genes are TRBV29-1 and TRBJ2-1; the D gene is possibly TRBD1 (6 bases). Trimming removed 6 bases from V and 5 bases from J, with 20 bases in between. The germline gives CDR1 SQVTM, CDR2 ANQGSEA. This CDR3 contains 15 residues. CDR3 sequence: CSVQFGGGYHNEQFF. The CDR3 nucleotides read TGCAGCGTCCAGTTTGGGGGCGGGTATCACAATGAGCAGTTCTTC.

This clonotype was recorded many times. This sequence joins TRBV28 and TRBJ2-5; D might be TRBD1 or TRBD2, each matching 5 bases. From germline, CDR1 is MDHEN and CDR2 SYDVKM. The CDR3 is made up of 13 amino acids. The V gene lost 3 bases and the J gene lost 5 bases, with 10 bases spanning the gap. The CDR3 spells CASSLNGAETQYF. The CDR3 DNA reads TGTGCCAGCAGTTTGAACGGGGCCGAGACCCAGTACTTC.

This clonotype appeared many times. The chain carries TRBV10-3 and TRBJ2-2; unclear D gene. Germline V gives CDR1 ENHRY, CDR2 SYGVKD. This CDR3 is 13 amino acids long. The ends were cut back, 9 bases at V and 3 bases at J, with 11 bases in the middle. Written as DNA, the CDR3 is TGTGCCATGCGAGAACCGGACACCGGGGAGCTGTTTTTT. Protein: CAMREPDTGELFF.

This clonotype was seen many times. The rearrangement links TRBV11-2 to TRBJ2-7, with 9 bases matching TRBD1. The junction had 3 bases not matched to a gene; V was cut back by 5 bases and J by 4 bases. The CDR3 is made up of 13 amino acids. The germline V gene has CDR1 SGHAT and CDR2 FQNNGV. The CDR3 sequence is CASSPGTGYEQYF. Written as DNA, the CDR3 is TGTGCCAGCAGCCCCGGGACAGGGTACGAGCAGTACTTC.

In this sample, this clonotype turned up many times. The chain is built from TRBV6-2 or TRBV6-3 and TRBJ1-4; perhaps TRBD1 as D (6 bases). V was clipped by 6 bases and J by 5 bases, with 13 bases between them. The CDR3 runs 14 residues. CDR1 and CDR2 from the germline V gene are MNHEY and SVGEGT. In DNA form, the CDR3 reads TGTGCCAGCAGCGTCGGACAGATGAATGAAAAACTGTTTTTT. Protein: CASSVGQMNEKLFF.

This clonotype was observed a few times. The chain recombines TRBV7-3 with TRBJ2-5, with 7 bases aligning to TRBD1. The germline V gene has CDR1 SGHTA and CDR2 FQGTGA. V trimming: 5 bases; J trimming: 3 bases; junction bases outside the gene matches: 3. The CDR3 is 13 residues long. The CDR3 DNA reads TGTGCCAGCAGCACGGGGACAGAAGAGACCCAGTACTTC. Translated, it gives CASSTGTEETQYF.

This clonotype showed up many times. The V gene is TRBV20-1, the J gene TRBJ1-5; D is unresolved. This CDR3 region has 14 residues. In germline, CDR1 is DFQATT, CDR2 SNEGSKA (reference sequence). Trimming left V 6 bases short and J 5 bases short, with 17 bases between. The chain's CDR3 is CSAGPPASDQPQHF. Written as DNA, the CDR3 is TGCAGTGCCGGTCCCCCAGCGTCCGATCAGCCCCAGCATTTT.

This clonotype was detected many times. The chain combines TRBV7-9 with TRBJ1-2, with unresolved D. CDR3 length equals 14 residues. V dropped 5 bases and J dropped 3 bases, with 13 bases sitting between them. Germline CDR1 reads SEHNR; CDR2 reads FQNEAQ (reference sequence). The DNA of the CDR3 is TGTGCCAGCAGCGTCCGGGATGTTGACTATGGCTACACCTTC. This translates into CASSVRDVDYGYTF.

This clonotype was observed a handful of times. The genes are TRBV20-1 and TRBJ1-1; tentative D call: TRBD1 (6 bases). V lost 1 base and J lost 4, with 16 bases in between. Germline V gene lookup returns CDR1 DFQATT and CDR2 SNEGSKA (reference sequence). The CDR3 contains 15 residues. The CDR3 sequence: CSARVGGSSITEAFF. The CDR3 DNA sequence: TGCAGTGCTAGAGTAGGGGGGAGTTCGATCACTGAAGCTTTCTTT.

This clonotype was seen at least ten times. The rearrangement uses TRBV7-2 and TRBJ2-5; the match to TRBD2 covers 10 bases. The ends lost 3 bases at V and 3 bases at J; junction bases unmatched: 19. The germline gives CDR1 SGHTA, CDR2 FQGNSA. CDR3 length equals 20 residues. CDR3 DNA sequence: TGTGCCAGCAGCTTGATCGTCCGTGGACAGCGGGAGGGGGAGGAAGAGACCCAGTACTTC. This sequence encodes CASSLIVRGQREGEEETQYF.

This clonotype was counted at least ten times. The V and J genes are TRBV2 and TRBJ1-2; D possibly corresponds to TRBD1 (5 bases). The length of the CDR3 is 13 residues. V lost 11 bases and J lost 5, with 18 bases in between. Germline values: CDR1 SNHLY, CDR2 FYNNEI. The CDR3 region has the DNA TGTGCCGGAACATTACAGGACGGATATGGCTACACCTTC. Translated, it gives CAGTLQDGYGYTF.

In its sample, this clonotype was seen many times. The genes are TRBV5-1 and TRBJ1-2; D is perhaps TRBD1 (5 bases). Trimming stripped 0 bases from V and 7 bases from J, with 13 bases between. Germline assignment: CDR1 SGHRS and CDR2 YFSETQ. This CDR3 has 14 residues. The CDR3 sequence: CASSLVGGTIGYTF. In nucleotides, the CDR3 is TGCGCCAGCAGCTTGGTGGGGGGAACTATTGGCTACACCTTC.

The chain recombines TRBV13 with TRBJ1-2; the match to TRBD1 covers 7 bases. Germline V CDR1 and CDR2: PRHDT, FYEKMQ (reference sequence). With 5 bases clipped from V and 8 bases from J, the junction kept 17 bases outside the gene matches. The CDR3 is made up of 16 amino acids. The CDR3 DNA reads as TGTGCCAGCAGCGTTCACACTTCCGACAGGGTTCAGGGCTACACCTTC. Encoded protein: CASSVHTSDRVQGYTF.

The rearrangement uses TRBV27 and TRBJ1-6; no definite D call. V lost 8 bases to trimming and J lost 0 bases, with 14 bases between them. The germline V gene encodes CDR1 MNHEY and CDR2 SMNVEV (reference sequence). The CDR3 runs 16 residues. Written as DNA, the CDR3 is TGTGCCAGCTCCCCCCGGAGCTACTCCTATAATTCACCCCTCCACTTT. Translated: CASSPRSYSYNSPLHF.

This chain links TRBV9 with TRBJ1-1, with D hard to call. Germline-derived CDR1 and CDR2 are SGDLS and YYNGEE. The V and J ends lost 4 bases and 8 bases respectively, with 18 bases between them. The CDR3 is 14 residues long. The CDR3 DNA reads TGTGCCAGCAGCCCCACCCTTCCGCCACGGGAAGCTTTCTTT. Translation: CASSPTLPPREAFF. Supplemented by reference TRBV9 and TRBJ1-1, the full variable domain reads DSGVTQTPKHLITATGQRVTLRCSPRSGDLSVYWYQQSLDQGLQFLIQYYNGEERAKGNILERFSAQQFPDLHSELNLSSLELGDSALYFCASSPTLPPREAFFGQGTRLTVV.

On this clonotype: As the CDR3 is not closed by the conserved phenylalanine or tryptophan, this likely results from a read error. The rearrangement joins TRBV5-1 to TRBJ2-5; 8 positions agree with TRBD1. This CDR3 comprises 15 residues. The germline CDR1 and CDR2 sequences are SGHRS and YFSETQ. CDR3 in amino acids: CASSHTQGDQETQYL. Here the CDR3 DNA reads TGTGCCAGCAGCCATACACAGGGGGATCAAGAGACCCAGTACCTC.

This clonotype was recorded many times. The V call is TRBV2, the J call TRBJ1-1; D possibly corresponds to TRBD1 (6 bases). The germline V gene encodes CDR1 SNHLY and CDR2 FYNNEI. The length of the CDR3 is 16 residues. Trimming shortened V by 2 bases and J by 1 base, and 14 bases separated the two germline ends. The CDR3 DNA reads as TGTGCCAGCAGTGAACTGCAGGGGATGGGGAACACTGAAGCTTTCTTT. Residues: CASSELQGMGNTEAFF.